This T cell receptor (beta chain) emerged from a study of cytomegalovirus exposure and HLA in healthy donors. The study's findings and limits: Links to common viral pathogens appeared, in a later analysis, for several of the most significant clusters. In a later analysis, at a false discovery rate of 0.05, 15,000 to 20,000 TCR beta sequences were associated with HLA alleles.

In regard to this clone: Its antigen is unidentified.

Donors showed nominal health when sampled, although they likely had unrecorded immune exposures. This PCR relied on a set of 60 Vbeta primers and 13 Jbeta primers. Sequencing was performed with immunoSEQ multiplex PCR; in TCRdb, only in-frame clones are kept and a portion is missing. The sample holds around 120,000 clones; roughly 65% are singletons and the top ten take more than 8.5%. The CDR3 contains 13 residues. Germline V gene lookup returns CDR1 LGHNT and CDR2 FRNRAP. The sequencing sample was made of PBMCs. The rearrangement uses TRBV12-5 and TRBJ2-7; tentative D call: TRBD2 (6 bases). The receptor comes from a man aged 35 to 55 in good health and CMV-seropositive. Here the CDR3 reads CASGGTGVYEQYF. Here the CDR3 DNA reads TGTGCCTCAGGCGGGACCGGGGTCTACGAGCAGTACTTC.